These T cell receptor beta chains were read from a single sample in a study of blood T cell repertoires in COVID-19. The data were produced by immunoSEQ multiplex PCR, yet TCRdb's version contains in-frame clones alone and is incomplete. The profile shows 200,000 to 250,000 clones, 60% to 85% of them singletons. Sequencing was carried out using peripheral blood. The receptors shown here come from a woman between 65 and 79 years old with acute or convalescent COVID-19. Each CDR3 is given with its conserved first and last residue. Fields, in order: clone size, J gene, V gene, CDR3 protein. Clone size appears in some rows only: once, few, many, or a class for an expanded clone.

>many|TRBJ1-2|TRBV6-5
CASSYLGGYEGYTF
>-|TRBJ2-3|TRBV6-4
CASSSGTGATDTQYF
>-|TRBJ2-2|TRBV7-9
CASSSYGENTGELFF
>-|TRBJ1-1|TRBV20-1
CSASPAGPLTEAFF
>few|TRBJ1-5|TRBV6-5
CASAVNQPQHF
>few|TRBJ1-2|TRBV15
CATSRESQDGYTF
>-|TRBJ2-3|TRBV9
CASSPGEPTDTQYF
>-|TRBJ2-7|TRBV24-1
CATSETSKGDEQYF
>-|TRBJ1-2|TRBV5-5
CASSQNNYGYTF
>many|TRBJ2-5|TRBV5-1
CASSSSGTGTVGETQYF
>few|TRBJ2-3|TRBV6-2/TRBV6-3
CASSYLGRGGDTQYF
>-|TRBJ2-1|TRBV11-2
CATSPGQGSYNEQFF
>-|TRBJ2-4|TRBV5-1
CASSLDQDATIQYF
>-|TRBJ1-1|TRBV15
CATSPPGWEYGEAFF
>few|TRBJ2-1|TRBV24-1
CATSDFGRGDNEQFF
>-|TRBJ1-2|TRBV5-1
CASSPVERSPYGYTF
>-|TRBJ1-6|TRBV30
CAWSVLSGATPLHF